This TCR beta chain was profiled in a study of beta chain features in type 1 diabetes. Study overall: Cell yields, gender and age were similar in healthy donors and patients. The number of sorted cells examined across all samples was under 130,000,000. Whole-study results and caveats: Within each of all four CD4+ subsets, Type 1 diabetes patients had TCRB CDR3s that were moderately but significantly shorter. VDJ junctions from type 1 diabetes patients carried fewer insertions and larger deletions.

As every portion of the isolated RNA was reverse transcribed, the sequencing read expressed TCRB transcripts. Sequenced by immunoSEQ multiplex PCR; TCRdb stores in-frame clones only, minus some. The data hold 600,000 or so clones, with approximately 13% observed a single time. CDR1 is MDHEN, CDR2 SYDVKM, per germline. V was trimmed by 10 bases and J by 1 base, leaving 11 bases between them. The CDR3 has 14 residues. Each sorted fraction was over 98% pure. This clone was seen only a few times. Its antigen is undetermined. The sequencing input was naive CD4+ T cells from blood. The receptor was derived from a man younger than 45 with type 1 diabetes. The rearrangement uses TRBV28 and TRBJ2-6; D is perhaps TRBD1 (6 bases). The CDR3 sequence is CATYGQSGANVLTF. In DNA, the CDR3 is TGTGCCACCTACGGACAGTCTGGGGCCAACGTCCTGACTTTC. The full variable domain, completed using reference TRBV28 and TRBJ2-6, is DVKVTQSSRYLVKRTGEKVFLECVQDMDHENMFWYRQDPGLGLRLIYFSYDVKMKEKGDIPEGYSVSREKKERFSLILESASTNQTSMYLCATYGQSGANVLTFGAGSRLTVL.